The 22 T cell receptor beta chains reported below all come from one sample, sequenced in a study of T cells in Graves' hyperthyroidism and ophthalmopathy. From RNA transcripts, TCR beta CDR3 regions were amplified. First-round RT-PCR targeting the TCR CDR3 was performed with the HTBI primer set. TCRdb itself ran the multiplex PCR reads through MiXCR, one entry per CDR3 protein. The data contain 400,000 to 500,000 distinct CDR3 sequences, under 15% of them singletons. The material sequenced was blood. Receptor source: a woman aged 18-29 years with Graves' hyperthyroidism.

The chain has TRBV24-1 and TRBJ2-1, with TRBD2 matching 9 bases. The length of the CDR3 is 14 residues. In germline, CDR1 is KGHDR, CDR2 SFDVKD. V trimming: 4 bases; J trimming: 4 bases; junction bases outside the gene matches: 1. DNA for the CDR3: TGTGCCACCAGTGAGGCGGGAGGGTACAATGAGCAGTTCTTC. Its protein is CATSEAGGYNEQFF.

This clonotype was recorded many times. The genes are TRBV11-2 and TRBJ1-4, with D possibly being TRBD1 (6 bases). This CDR3 has 15 amino acids. Trimming removed 5 bases from V and 2 bases from J, with 12 bases in between. The germline V gene encodes CDR1 SGHAT and CDR2 FQNNGV. CDR3 sequence reads: CASSPNTGTNEKLFF. CDR3 in DNA: TGTGCCAGCAGCCCAAATACAGGGACTAATGAAAAACTGTTTTTT. Full variable domain (outside the CDR3, taken from reference TRBV11-2 and TRBJ1-4): EAGVAQSPRYKIIEKRQSVAFWCNPISGHATLYWYQQILGQGPKLLIQFQNNGVVDDSQLPKDRFSAERLKGVDSTLKIQPAKLEDSAVYLCASSPNTGTNEKLFFGSGTQLSVL.

The chain carries TRBV30 and TRBJ2-1; 8 bases map to TRBD2. This CDR3 has 14 residues. Germline-derived CDR1 and CDR2 are GTSNPN and SVGIG (reference sequence). Trimming took 8 bases from V and 8 from J; bases not matched to a gene: 14. DNA of the CDR3: TGTGCCCGGGGCTATGGAGCGGGAGTCTATGAGCAGTTCTTC. It yields the protein CARGYGAGVYEQFF. Based on the CDR3 plus reference TRBV30 and TRBJ2-1, the full variable domain is SQTIHQWPATLVQPVGSPLSLECTVEGTSNPNLYWYRQAAGRGLQLLFYSVGIGQISSEVPQNLSASRPQDRQFILSSKKLLLSDSGFYLCARGYGAGVYEQFFGPGTRLTVL.

This clonotype was recorded at least ten times. In DNA form, the CDR3 reads TGCGCCAGCAGCTTGGCGGGGCCTAACAATGAGCAGTTCTTC. Protein: CASSLAGPNNEQFF. The genes are TRBV5-1 and TRBJ2-1; D is possibly TRBD1 or TRBD2 (5 bases each). Germline-derived CDR1 and CDR2 are SGHRS and YFSETQ. V was cut by 0 bases and J by 5 bases, with 9 bases left in between. This CDR3 has 14 residues.

This chain uses TRBV6-1 with TRBJ2-1, with 7 bases matching TRBD2. V shed 1 base, J shed 12 bases, and the junction held 9 bases outside the gene matches. The CDR3 loop spans 14 amino acids. Germline V gives CDR1 MNHNS, CDR2 SASEGT. The CDR3 DNA reads as TGTGCCAGCAGTGAAGGGGGGGGGTGGTGGGTGCAGTTCTTC. This translates into CASSEGGGWWVQFF.

In this sample, this clonotype turned up many times. This chain connects TRBV4-1 to TRBJ2-5; D is ambiguous. Germline lookup yields CDR1 MGHRA and CDR2 YSYEKL. The CDR3 runs 12 residues. Trimming pared 0 bases from V and 5 bases from J, leaving 4 bases between. CDR3 nucleotides: TGCGCCAGCAGCCAAGAATTGGAGACCCAGTACTTC. It specifies CASSQELETQYF.

There are many counts of this clonotype. The rearrangement uses TRBV12-3 or TRBV12-4 and TRBJ2-7; TRBD1 agrees at 11 bases. This CDR3 has 15 amino acids. Trimming cost V 4 bases and J 1 base; bases outside gene matches: 3. CDR3 sequence: CASSSDRGRSYEQYF. The CDR3, as DNA: TGTGCCAGCAGTTCGGACAGGGGGCGGTCCTACGAGCAGTACTTC.

The chain is built from TRBV20-1 and TRBJ1-2; TRBD1 might be the D (6 bases). Germline CDR1 reads DFQATT; CDR2 reads SNEGSKA (reference sequence). The CDR3 loop spans 12 amino acids. Trimming cost V 3 bases and J 4 bases, with 9 bases left between them. The CDR3 DNA is TGCAGTGCTAGTTCAGGGGCCTATGGCTACACCTTC. Protein product: CSASSGAYGYTF.

This clonotype was seen ten or more times. V gene TRBV10-3 combines with J gene TRBJ1-1; D is unresolved. CDR3 length equals 12 residues. From germline, CDR1 is ENHRY and CDR2 SYGVKD. Trimming removed 5 bases at V and 1 base at J, with 5 bases between. The CDR3 coding sequence is TGTGCCATCAGTAGAGGGAACACTGAAGCTTTCTTT. This codes for CAISRGNTEAFF.

The V call is TRBV24-1, the J call TRBJ2-7; D is possibly TRBD1 (7 bases). Trimming pared 4 bases from V and 4 bases from J, leaving 19 bases between. Per the germline V gene, CDR1 is KGHDR and CDR2 is SFDVKD. The CDR3 sequence is 16 residues long. This chain's CDR3 is CATSEEGGTDVYEQYV. The CDR3 bases are TGTGCCACCAGTGAAGAGGGCGGGACAGATGTATACGAGCAGTACGTC.

This clonotype was picked up many times. The chain has TRBV11-1 and TRBJ1-2; 7 positions agree with TRBD1. Germline assignment: CDR1 SGHAT and CDR2 FQDESV (reference sequence). CDR3 length equals 13 residues. V was clipped by 4 bases and J by 5 bases; unmatched bases: 4. CDR3 nucleotides: TGTGCCAGCAGCTCCCGGGACAGTTATGGCTACACCTTC. This gives the protein CASSSRDSYGYTF. Full variable domain (outside the CDR3, taken from reference TRBV11-1 and TRBJ1-2): EAEVAQSPRYKITEKSQAVAFWCDPISGHATLYWYRQILGQGPELLVQFQDESVVDDSQLPKDRFSAERLKGVDSTLKIQPAELGDSAMYLCASSSRDSYGYTFGSGTRLTVV.

This clonotype was counted many times. The chain has TRBV19 and TRBJ1-1; D not resolved. V was clipped by 9 bases and J by 4 bases, with 21 bases between them. The V gene's germline CDR1 is LNHDA and CDR2 SQIVND (reference sequence). CDR3 length equals 15 residues. The CDR3 loop reads CASCTDLTPATEAFF. CDR3 nucleotide sequence: TGTGCCAGCTGTACCGACCTAACCCCAGCCACTGAAGCTTTCTTT.

This chain links TRBV7-8 with TRBJ2-2, with 7 bases lining up with TRBD1. The J call may be in error: the DNA end matches TRBJ1-4 better. CDR1 and CDR2 (germline): SGHVS, FQNEAQ. This CDR3 contains 16 residues. This chain's CDR3 is CASSSRRLQGSRKLFF. The CDR3, as DNA: TGTGCCAGCAGCTCCCGTCGGCTACAGGGGTCGCGAAAACTGTTTTTT.

This clonotype was picked up a small number of times. One end of the junction fails to match germline, which may point to a read error. The chain employs TRBV7-7 and TRBJ2-5; 9 nucleotides match TRBD2. The CDR3 contains 17 residues. The germline V gene encodes CDR1 SSHAT and CDR2 FNYEAQ (reference sequence). CDR3 DNA: TGTGCTAGCAGCTTCCGGCGGGGGGGAGCGAGCCAAGAGACCCAGTACTTC. Translation gives CASSFRRGGASQETQYF.

This clonotype has ten or more counts. The genes are TRBV12-3 or TRBV12-4 and TRBJ1-5; the D gene is possibly TRBD1 (6 bases). V was pared by 6 bases and J by 6 bases, with 15 bases between. The CDR3 is 14 amino acids. CDR3 residues: CASSREGGGQPQHF. The DNA for the CDR3 is TGTGCCAGCAGCCGTGAGGGAGGGGGTCAGCCCCAGCATTTT.

In this sample, this clonotype turned up a few times. The chain carries TRBV13 and TRBJ2-3; 7 positions agree with TRBD1. Trimming cost V 0 bases and J 5 bases; bases outside gene matches: 5. Germline loops: CDR1 PRHDT, CDR2 FYEKMQ (reference sequence). The CDR3 has 15 amino acids. The CDR3 nucleotides read TGTGCCAGCAGCTTAGGACAGGGGATGGGAGATACGCAGTATTTT. It translates to CASSLGQGMGDTQYF.

This clonotype was found many times. The chain employs TRBV27 and TRBJ2-5; D gene ambiguous. Trimming shortened V by 9 bases and J by 4 bases, and 18 bases separated the two germline ends. Germline CDR1 reads MNHEY; CDR2 reads SMNVEV (reference sequence). The CDR3 covers 14 residues. CDR3 coding DNA: TGTGCCAGTAGGACGGAGTATGAACCAGAGACCCAGTACTTC. Its protein product is CASRTEYEPETQYF.

This clonotype has a count of ten or more. The V call is TRBV6-1, the J call TRBJ1-1, with 7 bases matching TRBD1. CDR3 length equals 16 residues. With 6 bases clipped from V and 1 base from J, the junction kept 11 bases outside the gene matches. Germline-derived CDR1 and CDR2 are MNHNS and SASEGT. DNA for the CDR3: TGTGCCAGCAGCCGGGGACAGACATATACGAACACTGAAGCTTTCTTT. It translates to CASSRGQTYTNTEAFF.

Ten or more counts support this clonotype. The chain links TRBV12-3 or TRBV12-4 to TRBJ1-4; TRBD1 aligns across 9 bases. The junction had 1 base not matched to a gene; V was cut back by 4 bases and J by 7 bases. This CDR3 has 13 residues. This CDR3 is CASSWDRAEKLFF. The CDR3 nucleotides read TGTGCCAGCAGTTGGGACAGGGCTGAAAAACTGTTTTTT.

The chain carries TRBV29-1 and TRBJ1-2; D is undetermined. The V end was cut by 7 bases, the J end by 0 bases, with 3 bases between. This CDR3 is built from 10 residues. Germline CDR1 reads SQVTM; CDR2 reads ANQGSEA. The CDR3: CSASNYGYTF. The CDR3 DNA reads as TGCAGCGCCTCTAACTATGGCTACACCTTC.

This clonotype was seen at least ten times. The J gene is TRBJ2-7, the V gene TRBV7-9; D not certain. Germline lookup yields CDR1 SEHNR and CDR2 FQNEAQ (reference sequence). V was pared by 5 bases and J by 0 bases, with 8 bases between. CDR3 length equals 13 residues. The CDR3 sequence: CASSPMDSYEQYF. CDR3 coding DNA: TGTGCCAGCAGCCCCATGGACTCCTACGAGCAGTACTTC.

The chain couples TRBV5-1 to TRBJ2-3, with 7 bases identical to TRBD1. The CDR3 totals 16 residues. With 2 bases clipped from V and 6 bases from J, the junction kept 12 bases outside the gene matches. Germline-derived CDR1 and CDR2 are SGHRS and YFSETQ. The CDR3 DNA reads TGCGCCAGCAGCTTAAACAGGGGAAGGCCTATGGATACGCAGTATTTT. Residues: CASSLNRGRPMDTQYF.